The 9 T cell receptor beta chains listed next were all sequenced from one sample in a study of T cells after yellow fever vaccination. TCRdb redid the calling of the 5' RACE reads with MiXCR, one entry per CDR3 protein. The table records hundreds of thousands of distinct CDR3 sequences, 20% to 25% of them present only once. Sequencing was performed on PBMCs, taken less than 25 days after the first yellow fever vaccination. These TCRs come from a man between 18 and 35 years old who received the YFV17D yellow fever vaccine.

In this sample, this clonotype turned up a few times. This rearrangement joins TRBV9 to TRBJ1-1; D is ambiguous. The CDR3 length is 14 residues. Germline V gives CDR1 SGDLS, CDR2 YYNGEE. Trimming stripped 4 bases from V and 5 bases from J, with 15 bases between. CDR3 nucleotides: TGTGCCAGCAGCCCAGAGAAGGGTAGGACTGAAGCTTTCTTT. Translated, it gives CASSPEKGRTEAFF.

This clonotype has just a few counts. Compared with germline, one end of the junction differs, possibly owing to a read error. CDR3 nucleotides: TGTGCCAGCAGCATAACCCCAGATACGCAGTATTTT. It encodes CASSITPDTQYF. The chain has TRBV7-3 and TRBJ2-3; no definite D call. The CDR3 extends over 12 amino acids. The V gene's germline CDR1 is SGHTA and CDR2 FQGTGA.

In this sample, this clonotype turned up a few times. The rearrangement uses TRBV7-9 and TRBJ2-1; D remains unclear. Germline assignment: CDR1 SEHNR and CDR2 FQNEAQ (reference sequence). V lost 5 bases and J 2 bases, leaving 7 bases between the germline ends. This CDR3 has 13 amino acids. The CDR3 DNA reads as TGTGCCAGCAGCGTAACCCCCTACAATGAGCAGTTCTTC. This codes for CASSVTPYNEQFF.

This rearrangement joins TRBV29-1 to TRBJ2-1; 9 bases map to TRBD2. V lost 6 bases to trimming and J lost 1 base; unmatched junction nucleotides: 1. This CDR3 has 13 residues. Germline CDR1 and CDR2: SQVTM and ANQGSEA. The CDR3: CSVSGGSYNEQFF. CDR3 DNA: TGCAGCGTCAGCGGGGGGTCCTACAATGAGCAGTTCTTC.

This clonotype was detected only a few times. The rearrangement links TRBV5-4 to TRBJ2-3; 11 nucleotides match TRBD2. Germline CDR1 and CDR2: SGHNT and YYREEE (reference sequence). Unmatched junction bases numbered 9, after V lost 1 base and J lost 5 bases. The CDR3 is 17 amino acids. CDR3 DNA sequence: TGTGCCAGCAGCTTGTTCCTAGCGGGGGGAAGTGTAGATACGCAGTATTTT. Translating gives CASSLFLAGGSVDTQYF.

The table lists this clonotype with a few counts. The chain joins TRBV20-1 to TRBJ2-1; the D gene is possibly TRBD2 (5 bases). The CDR3 has 12 amino acids. CDR1 DFQATT and CDR2 SNEGSKA come from the germline V gene (reference sequence). Trimming pared 2 bases from V and 6 bases from J, leaving 8 bases between. The CDR3: CSARFEGNEQFF. The CDR3 nucleotides read TGCAGTGCTAGATTCGAGGGCAATGAGCAGTTCTTC.

This clonotype was found a few times. V usage is TRBV7-2 and J usage is TRBJ2-3; D may match TRBD1 or TRBD2 (5 bases each). This CDR3 spans 14 amino acids. Trimming removed 7 bases at V and 0 bases at J, with 11 bases between. Germline-derived CDR1 and CDR2 are SGHTA and FQGNSA. In nucleotides, the CDR3 is TGTGCCAGCACTGGGACCGCTAGCACAGATACGCAGTATTTT. Protein sequence: CASTGTASTDTQYF.

There are a few counts of this clonotype. The V call is TRBV4-3, the J call TRBJ1-2, with 8 bases that match TRBD1. Germline trimming cut 3 bases from V and 2 bases from J; bases unmatched to any gene: 5. Germline CDR1 LGHNA, CDR2 YSLEER. The CDR3 loop spans 15 amino acids. CDR3 bases: TGCGCCAGCAGCCATCGACAGGGGAAAAACTATGGCTACACCTTC. Protein product: CASSHRQGKNYGYTF.

This clonotype was counted a few times. The chain employs TRBV5-4 and TRBJ2-1; 8 nucleotides line up with TRBD2. In germline, CDR1 is SGHNT, CDR2 YYREEE (reference sequence). The CDR3 totals 16 residues. J was trimmed by 0 bases and V by 6 bases; bases with no gene match: 8. CDR3 in DNA: TGTGCCAGCACCCGCGGGGGGACGAGCTCCTACAATGAGCAGTTCTTC. This sequence encodes CASTRGGTSSYNEQFF.